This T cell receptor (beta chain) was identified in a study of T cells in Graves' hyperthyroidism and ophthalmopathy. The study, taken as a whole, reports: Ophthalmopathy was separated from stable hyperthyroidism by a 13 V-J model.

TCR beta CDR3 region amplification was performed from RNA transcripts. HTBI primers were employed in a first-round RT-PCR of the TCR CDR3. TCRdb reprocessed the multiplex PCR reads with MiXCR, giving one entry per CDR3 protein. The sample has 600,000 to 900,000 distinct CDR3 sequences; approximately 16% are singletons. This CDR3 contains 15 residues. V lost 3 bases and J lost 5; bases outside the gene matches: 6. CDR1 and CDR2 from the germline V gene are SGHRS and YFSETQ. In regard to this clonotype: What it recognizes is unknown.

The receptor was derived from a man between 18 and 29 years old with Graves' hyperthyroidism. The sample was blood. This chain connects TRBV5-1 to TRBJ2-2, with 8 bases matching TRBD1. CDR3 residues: CASSYTGGRTGELFF. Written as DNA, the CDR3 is TGCGCCAGCAGCTACACAGGGGGGAGGACCGGGGAGCTGTTTTTT.